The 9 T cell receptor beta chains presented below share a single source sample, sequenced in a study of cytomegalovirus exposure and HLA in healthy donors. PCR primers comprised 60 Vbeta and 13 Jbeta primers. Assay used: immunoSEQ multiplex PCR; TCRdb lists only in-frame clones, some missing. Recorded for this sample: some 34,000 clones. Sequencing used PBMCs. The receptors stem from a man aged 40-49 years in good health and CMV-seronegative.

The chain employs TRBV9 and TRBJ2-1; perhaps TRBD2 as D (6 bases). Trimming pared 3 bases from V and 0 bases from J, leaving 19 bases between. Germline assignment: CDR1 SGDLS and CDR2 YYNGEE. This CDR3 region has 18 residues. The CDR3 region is CASSGTHIAVHSYNEQFF. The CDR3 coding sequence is TGTGCCAGCAGCGGAACACATATAGCGGTGCACTCCTACAATGAGCAGTTCTTC.

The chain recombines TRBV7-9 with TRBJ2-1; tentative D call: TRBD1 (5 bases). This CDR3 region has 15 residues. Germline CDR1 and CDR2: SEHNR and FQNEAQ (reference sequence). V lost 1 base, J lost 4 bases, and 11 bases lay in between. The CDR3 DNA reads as TGTGCCAGCAGCTTAGGGCAGGGTCCATACAATGAGCAGTTCTTC. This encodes CASSLGQGPYNEQFF.

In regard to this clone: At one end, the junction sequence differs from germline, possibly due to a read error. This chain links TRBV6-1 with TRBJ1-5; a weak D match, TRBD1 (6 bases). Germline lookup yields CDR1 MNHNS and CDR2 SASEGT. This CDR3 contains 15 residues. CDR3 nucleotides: TGTGCCAGCAGTGAAGCGGGGGGGGCGAATCAGCACCAGCATTTT. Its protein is CASSEAGGANQHQHF.

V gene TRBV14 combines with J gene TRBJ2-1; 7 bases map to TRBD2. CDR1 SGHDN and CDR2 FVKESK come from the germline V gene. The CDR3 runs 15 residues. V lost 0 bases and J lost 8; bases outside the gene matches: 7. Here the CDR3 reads CASSQDLTSADEQFF. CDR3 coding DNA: TGTGCCAGCAGCCAAGATCTTACTAGCGCCGATGAGCAGTTCTTC.

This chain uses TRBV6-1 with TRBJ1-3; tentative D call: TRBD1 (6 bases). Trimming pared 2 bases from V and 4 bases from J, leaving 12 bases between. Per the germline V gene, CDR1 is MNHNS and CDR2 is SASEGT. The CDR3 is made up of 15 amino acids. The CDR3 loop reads CASSELRTAGNTIYF. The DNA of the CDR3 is TGTGCCAGCAGTGAACTCAGGACAGCCGGAAACACCATATATTTT.

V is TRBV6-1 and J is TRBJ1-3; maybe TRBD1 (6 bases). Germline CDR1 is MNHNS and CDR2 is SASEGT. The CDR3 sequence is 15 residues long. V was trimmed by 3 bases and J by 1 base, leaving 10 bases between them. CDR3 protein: CASSEGGGSGNTIYF. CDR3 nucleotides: TGTGCCAGCAGTGAGGGAGGGGGGTCTGGAAACACCATATATTTT.

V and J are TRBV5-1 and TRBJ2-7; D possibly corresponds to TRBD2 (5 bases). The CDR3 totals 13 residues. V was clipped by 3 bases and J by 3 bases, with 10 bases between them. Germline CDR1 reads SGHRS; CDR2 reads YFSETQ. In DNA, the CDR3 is TGCGCCAGCAGCTCCGGGGTAATCTACGAGCAGTACTTC. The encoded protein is CASSSGVIYEQYF.

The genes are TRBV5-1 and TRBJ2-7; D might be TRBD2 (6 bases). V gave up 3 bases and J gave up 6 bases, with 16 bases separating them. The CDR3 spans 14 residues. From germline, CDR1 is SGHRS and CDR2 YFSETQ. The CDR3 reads CASSWGEPNSEQYF. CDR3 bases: TGCGCCAGCAGCTGGGGGGAGCCAAATAGCGAGCAGTACTTC.

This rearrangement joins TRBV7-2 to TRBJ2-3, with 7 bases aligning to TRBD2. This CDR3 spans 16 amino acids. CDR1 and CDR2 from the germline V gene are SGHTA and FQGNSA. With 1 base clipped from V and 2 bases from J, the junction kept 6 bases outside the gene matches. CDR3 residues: CASSLESSGPTDTQYF. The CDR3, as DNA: TGTGCCAGCAGCTTAGAGAGTAGCGGGCCCACAGATACGCAGTATTTT. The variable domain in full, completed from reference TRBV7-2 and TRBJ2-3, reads GAGVSQSPSNKVTEKGKDVELRCDPISGHTALYWYRQSLGQGLEFLIYFQGNSAPDKSGLPSDRFSAERTGGSVSTLTIQRTQQEDSAVYLCASSLESSGPTDTQYFGPGTRLTVL.